One sample yielded the 19 T cell receptor beta chains listed below, sequenced in a study of brain metastases from non-small cell lung cancer. The assay was immunoSEQ multiplex PCR, and TCRdb's table has in-frame clones only and misses some. The repertoire includes 2,000 to 2,500 clones, 83% of them detected once, and approximately 9% sits in the top ten. Sequenced sample: tumor-adjacent normal tissue. The receptor source for this set is a donor at least 40 years old with non-small cell lung cancer.

This chain uses TRBV19 with TRBJ2-3; 15 bases map to TRBD2. V was clipped by 2 bases and J by 4 bases; unmatched bases: 4. Germline CDR1 LNHDA, CDR2 SQIVND (reference sequence). The CDR3 loop spans 17 amino acids. The CDR3 here is CASSISRTSGGADTQYF. In nucleotides, the CDR3 is TGTGCCAGTAGTATAAGTCGGACTAGCGGGGGGGCAGATACGCAGTATTTT.

V and J are TRBV11-3 and TRBJ2-2, with D possibly matching TRBD2 (6 bases). Trimming removed 2 bases from V and 6 bases from J, with 13 bases in between. In germline, CDR1 is SGHNT, CDR2 YENEEA. The CDR3 length is 15 residues. The DNA of the CDR3 is TGTGCCAGCAGCTTATTTTCGGAGGGACCCGGGGAGCTGTTTTTT. Translated: CASSLFSEGPGELFF.

V is TRBV19 and J is TRBJ2-7, with D unresolved. Deletions cut 4 bases from V and 5 bases from J, with 12 bases between. The germline gives CDR1 LNHDA, CDR2 SQIVND (reference sequence). There are 13 residues in the CDR3. The CDR3 DNA follows: TGTGCCAGTAGTACACGCCTAGTAGACGAGCAGTACTTC. Its translation: CASSTRLVDEQYF.

This clone is classed as large. The V call is TRBV7-9, the J call TRBJ1-4; possibly TRBD1 for D (5 bases). The germline V gene has CDR1 SEHNR and CDR2 FQNEAQ (reference sequence). The CDR3 has 14 residues. Trimming shortened V by 4 bases and J by 4 bases, and 10 bases separated the two germline ends. The CDR3 sequence: CASSSRQSNEKLFF. The CDR3 nucleotides read TGTGCCAGCAGCTCCCGACAGAGTAATGAAAAACTGTTTTTT.

This chain links TRBV2 with TRBJ2-7, with D possibly being TRBD2 (6 bases). CDR1 and CDR2 from the germline V gene are SNHLY and FYNNEI. The CDR3 runs to 16 residues. Trimming cost V 3 bases and J 5 bases, with 20 bases left between them. In nucleotides, the CDR3 is TGTGCCAGCAGTGACGGGCGGGGCGGACTGTTCGACGAGCAGTACTTC. This sequence encodes CASSDGRGGLFDEQYF.

The chain recombines TRBV2 with TRBJ2-7; D might be TRBD2 (5 bases). Trimming cost V 4 bases and J 4 bases, with 17 bases left between them. This CDR3 has 15 amino acids. Germline loops: CDR1 SNHLY, CDR2 FYNNEI. The CDR3 sequence: CASSGERSFSYEQYF. CDR3 DNA: TGTGCCAGCAGTGGGGAGAGGTCCTTCTCTTACGAGCAGTACTTC.

This rearrangement joins TRBV18 to TRBJ2-1; the match to TRBD2 covers 14 bases. The CDR3 is 16 residues long. The germline CDR1 and CDR2 sequences are KGHSH and LQKENI. J gave up 8 bases and V 2 bases, and 5 bases lay outside the gene matches. The CDR3 region is CASSPKTSGGADEQFF. The CDR3 DNA follows: TGTGCCAGCTCACCAAAGACTAGCGGGGGGGCAGATGAGCAGTTCTTC.

This chain connects TRBV20-1 to TRBJ2-7; 9 nucleotides match TRBD2. CDR3 length: 15 amino acids. V shed 6 bases, J shed 4 bases, and the junction held 13 bases outside the gene matches. CDR1 and CDR2 from the germline V gene are DFQATT and SNEGSKA (reference sequence). CDR3 amino acids: CSASSGRNRGYEQYF. Written as DNA, the CDR3 is TGCAGTGCGAGTAGCGGGAGAAATAGGGGTTACGAGCAGTACTTC.

The V gene is TRBV7-2, the J gene TRBJ2-2, with TRBD2 as a possible D gene (6 bases). V lost 5 bases and J lost 7, with 11 bases in between. Germline V gene sequence: CDR1 SGHTA, CDR2 FQGNSA. The CDR3 has 13 residues. This CDR3 reads CASSMGLGGELFF. The DNA for the CDR3 is TGTGCCAGCAGCATGGGACTCGGCGGGGAGCTGTTTTTT.

The rearrangement joins TRBV18 to TRBJ1-1, with 8 bases that match TRBD1. The V segment lost 5 bases and the J segment 2 bases; nucleotides outside the gene matches: 7. The CDR3 totals 15 residues. The germline V gene encodes CDR1 KGHSH and CDR2 LQKENI. CDR3 bases: TGTGCCAGCTCAGAACCGGGACAGGAAAACACTGAAGCTTTCTTT. This translates into CASSEPGQENTEAFF.

The sample holds a few counts of this clone. The rearrangement uses TRBV6-2 or TRBV6-3 and TRBJ2-7, with D unresolved. V was pared by 0 bases and J by 5 bases, with 8 bases between. Germline V lookup: CDR1 MNHEY, CDR2 SVGEGT. CDR3 length equals 13 residues. CDR3 loop: CASSYSRRDEQYF. CDR3 in DNA: TGTGCCAGCAGTTACTCTAGGCGCGACGAGCAGTACTTC.

As for this clone: Relative to the germline gene, one junction end is altered; a read error may explain this. V is TRBV27 and J is TRBJ1-5; D not certain. CDR3 length equals 13 residues. CDR1 is MNHEY, CDR2 SMNVEV, per germline (reference sequence). The CDR3 loop reads CANSVEGRQPQHF. The DNA for the CDR3 is TGTGCCAACAGTGTCGAAGGGAGACAGCCCCAGCATTTT.

This chain uses TRBV2 with TRBJ1-6; tentatively, D is TRBD1 (6 bases). Germline CDR1 SNHLY, CDR2 FYNNEI. V lost 9 bases and J lost 6, with 15 bases in between. The CDR3 is 14 residues long. CDR3: CASSPAGANSPLHF. CDR3 nucleotide sequence: TGTGCCAGTAGCCCCGCAGGGGCTAATTCACCCCTCCACTTT.

The V and J genes are TRBV5-1 and TRBJ1-5, with a possible D match to TRBD1 (6 bases). The CDR3 length is 15 residues. Germline V gene sequence: CDR1 SGHRS, CDR2 YFSETQ. Trimming cost V 4 bases and J 5 bases, with 16 bases left between them. CDR3 coding DNA: TGCGCCAGCAGCGTCGCCGGGACACAGGATCAGCCCCAGCATTTT. Translated: CASSVAGTQDQPQHF.

The chain uses TRBV7-3 and TRBJ1-2; D is perhaps TRBD1 (5 bases). This CDR3 contains 15 residues. V shed 3 bases and J shed 3 bases, with 14 bases lying between them. The germline V gene encodes CDR1 SGHTA and CDR2 FQGTGA. CDR3 in DNA: TGTGCCAGCAGCTTCGGTCCGGGGCGAGACTATGGCTACACCTTC. It is translated as CASSFGPGRDYGYTF.

This clone was seen once. This chain connects TRBV7-9 to TRBJ2-6; possible D gene TRBD2, 5 bases. The ends were cut back, 3 bases at V and 2 bases at J, with 8 bases in the middle. This CDR3 spans 15 amino acids. The germline CDR1 and CDR2 sequences are SEHNR and FQNEAQ (reference sequence). The DNA of the CDR3 is TGTGCCAGCAGCTTTTCCGGGACTGGGGCCAACGTCCTGACTTTC. Protein: CASSFSGTGANVLTF.

The V gene is TRBV13, the J gene TRBJ1-1, with a weak D call TRBD1 (6 bases). The length of the CDR3 is 12 residues. From germline, CDR1 is PRHDT and CDR2 FYEKMQ (reference sequence). Trimming removed 7 bases from V and 4 bases from J, with 10 bases in between. Written as DNA, the CDR3 is TGTGCCAGCAATGAAGGGGGCACTGAAGCTTTCTTT. Translated: CASNEGGTEAFF.

The chain's CDR3 is CASSQAVPRATNTEAFF. As DNA, the CDR3 is TGCGCCAGCAGCCAAGCGGTCCCGCGGGCCACGAACACTGAAGCTTTCTTT. J is TRBJ1-1 and V is TRBV4-1, with D unresolved. The CDR3 spans 17 residues. The V end lost 1 base, the J end lost 1 base, and 16 bases lay between the germline ends. Germline V gene lookup returns CDR1 MGHRA and CDR2 YSYEKL.

The rearrangement joins TRBV7-9 to TRBJ2-3; D perhaps matches TRBD2 (6 bases). The V end was cut by 11 bases, the J end by 5 bases, with 26 bases between. The CDR3 length is 16 residues. Germline V lookup: CDR1 SEHNR, CDR2 FQNEAQ (reference sequence). The DNA for the CDR3 is TGTGCCGCTCCAACCGGGACTTTCGTCTCAGGAGATACGCAGTATTTT. It is translated as CAAPTGTFVSGDTQYF.